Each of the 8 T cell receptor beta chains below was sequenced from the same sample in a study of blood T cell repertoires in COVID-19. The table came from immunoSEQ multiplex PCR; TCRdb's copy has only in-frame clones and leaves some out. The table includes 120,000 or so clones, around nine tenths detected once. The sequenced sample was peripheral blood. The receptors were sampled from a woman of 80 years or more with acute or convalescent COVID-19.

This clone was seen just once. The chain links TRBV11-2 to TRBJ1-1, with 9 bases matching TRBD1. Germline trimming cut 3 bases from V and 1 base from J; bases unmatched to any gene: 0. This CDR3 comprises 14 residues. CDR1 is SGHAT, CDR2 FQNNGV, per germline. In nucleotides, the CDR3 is TGTGCCAGCAGCTTGACAGGGGGGAACACTGAAGCTTTCTTT. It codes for CASSLTGGNTEAFF.

In nucleotides, the CDR3 is TGTGCCAGTAGTATCGCAGGGAATAATTCACCCCTCCACTTT. Translated, it gives CASSIAGNNSPLHF. The J gene is TRBJ1-6, the V gene TRBV19, with a tentative D call TRBD1 (5 bases). The V end lost 3 bases, the J end lost 5 bases, and 8 bases lay between the germline ends. The CDR3 has 14 residues. Germline V lookup: CDR1 LNHDA, CDR2 SQIVND (reference sequence).

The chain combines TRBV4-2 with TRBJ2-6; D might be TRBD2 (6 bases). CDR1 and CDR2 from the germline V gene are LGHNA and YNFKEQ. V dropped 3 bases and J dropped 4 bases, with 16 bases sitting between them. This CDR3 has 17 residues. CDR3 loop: CASSHGDSFSGANVLTF. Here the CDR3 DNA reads TGTGCCAGCAGCCATGGGGACTCCTTTTCAGGGGCCAACGTCCTGACTTTC.

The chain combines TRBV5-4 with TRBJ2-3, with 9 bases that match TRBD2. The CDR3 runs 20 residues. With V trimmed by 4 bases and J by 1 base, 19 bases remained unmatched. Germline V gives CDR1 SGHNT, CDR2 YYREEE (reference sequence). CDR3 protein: CASSLFRGLAGSRGTDTQYF. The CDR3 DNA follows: TGTGCCAGCAGCCTTTTCAGAGGGCTAGCGGGATCCCGGGGCACAGATACGCAGTATTTT.

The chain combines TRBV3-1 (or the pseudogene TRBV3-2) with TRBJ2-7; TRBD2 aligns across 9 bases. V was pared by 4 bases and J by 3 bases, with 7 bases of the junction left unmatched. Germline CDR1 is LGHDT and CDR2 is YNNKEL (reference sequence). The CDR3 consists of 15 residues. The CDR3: CASSRPYSGGYEQYF. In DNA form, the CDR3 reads TGTGCCAGCAGCCGCCCTTATAGCGGGGGCTACGAGCAGTACTTC.

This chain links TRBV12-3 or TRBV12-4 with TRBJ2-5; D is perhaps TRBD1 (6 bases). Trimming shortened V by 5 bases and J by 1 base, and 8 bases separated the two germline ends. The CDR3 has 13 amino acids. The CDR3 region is CASSRDTQETQYF. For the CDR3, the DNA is TGTGCCAGCAGTCGGGACACCCAAGAGACCCAGTACTTC.

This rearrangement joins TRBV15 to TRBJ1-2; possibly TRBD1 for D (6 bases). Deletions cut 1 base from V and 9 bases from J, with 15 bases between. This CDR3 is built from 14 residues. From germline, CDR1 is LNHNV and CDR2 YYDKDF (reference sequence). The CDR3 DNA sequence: TGTGCCACCAGCAGAGTGGACAGTGGGGGTAGCTACACCTTC. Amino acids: CATSRVDSGGSYTF.

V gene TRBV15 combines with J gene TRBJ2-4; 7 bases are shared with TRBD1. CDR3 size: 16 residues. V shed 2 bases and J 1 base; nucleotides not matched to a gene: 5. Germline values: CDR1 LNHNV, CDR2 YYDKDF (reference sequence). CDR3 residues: CATSRSQGVAKNIQYF. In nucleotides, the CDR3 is TGTGCCACCAGCAGATCCCAGGGGGTTGCCAAAAACATTCAGTACTTC. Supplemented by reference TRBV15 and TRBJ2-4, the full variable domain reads DAMVIQNPRYQVTQFGKPVTLSCSQTLNHNVMYWYQQKSSQAPKLLFHYYDKDFNNEADTPDNFQSRRPNTSFCFLDIRSPGLGDTAMYLCATSRSQGVAKNIQYFGAGTRLSVL.